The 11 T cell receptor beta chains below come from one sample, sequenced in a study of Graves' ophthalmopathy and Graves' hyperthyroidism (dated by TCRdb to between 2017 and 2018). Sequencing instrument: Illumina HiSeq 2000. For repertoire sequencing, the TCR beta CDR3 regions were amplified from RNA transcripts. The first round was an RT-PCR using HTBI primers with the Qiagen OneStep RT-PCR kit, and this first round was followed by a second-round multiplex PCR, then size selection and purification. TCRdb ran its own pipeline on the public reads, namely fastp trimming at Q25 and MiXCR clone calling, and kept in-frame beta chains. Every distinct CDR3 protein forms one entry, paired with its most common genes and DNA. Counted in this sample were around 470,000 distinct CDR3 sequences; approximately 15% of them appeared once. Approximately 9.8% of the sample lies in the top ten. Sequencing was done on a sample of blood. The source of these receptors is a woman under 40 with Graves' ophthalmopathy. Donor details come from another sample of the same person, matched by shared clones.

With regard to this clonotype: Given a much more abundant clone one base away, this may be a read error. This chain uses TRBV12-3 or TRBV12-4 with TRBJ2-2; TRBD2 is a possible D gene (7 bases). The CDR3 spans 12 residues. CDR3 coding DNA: TGTGCAGGGGGGGCCGGCTCCGGGGAGCTGTTTTTT. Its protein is CAGGAGSGELFF.

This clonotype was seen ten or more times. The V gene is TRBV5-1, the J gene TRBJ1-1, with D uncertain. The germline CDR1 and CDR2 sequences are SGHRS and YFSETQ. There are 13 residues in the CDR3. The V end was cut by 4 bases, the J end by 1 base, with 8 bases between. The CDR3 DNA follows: TGCGCCAGCAGCGCAGGCAAGAACACTGAAGCTTTCTTT. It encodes CASSAGKNTEAFF.

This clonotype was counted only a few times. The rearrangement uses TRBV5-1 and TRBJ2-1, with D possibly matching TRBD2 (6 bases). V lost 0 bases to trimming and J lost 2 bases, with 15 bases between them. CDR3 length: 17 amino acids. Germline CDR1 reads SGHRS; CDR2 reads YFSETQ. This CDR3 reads CASSLVGARGPYNEQFF. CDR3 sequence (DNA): TGCGCCAGCAGCTTGGTGGGAGCGCGGGGACCCTACAATGAGCAGTTCTTC.

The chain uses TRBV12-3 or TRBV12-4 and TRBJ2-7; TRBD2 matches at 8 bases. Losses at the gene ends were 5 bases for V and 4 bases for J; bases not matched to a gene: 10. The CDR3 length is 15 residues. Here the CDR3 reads CASSPPGLGIYEQYF. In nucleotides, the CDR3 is TGTGCCAGCAGTCCCCCGGGACTAGGTATATACGAGCAGTACTTC.

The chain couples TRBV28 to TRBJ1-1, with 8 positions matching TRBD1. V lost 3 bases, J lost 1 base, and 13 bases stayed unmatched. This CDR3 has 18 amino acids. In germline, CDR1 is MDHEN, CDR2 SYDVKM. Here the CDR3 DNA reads TGTGCCAGCAGTTTTTCCCCCCACAGGGGGGGTTGGAACACTGAAGCTTTCTTT. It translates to CASSFSPHRGGWNTEAFF.

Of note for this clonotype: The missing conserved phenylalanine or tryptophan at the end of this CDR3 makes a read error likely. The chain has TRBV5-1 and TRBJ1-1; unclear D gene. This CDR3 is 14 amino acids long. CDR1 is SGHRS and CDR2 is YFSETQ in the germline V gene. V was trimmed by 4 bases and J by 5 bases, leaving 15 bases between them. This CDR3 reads CASSPMVSGTEAFY. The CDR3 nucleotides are TGCGCCAGCAGCCCGATGGTTTCGGGGACTGAAGCTTTCTAT.

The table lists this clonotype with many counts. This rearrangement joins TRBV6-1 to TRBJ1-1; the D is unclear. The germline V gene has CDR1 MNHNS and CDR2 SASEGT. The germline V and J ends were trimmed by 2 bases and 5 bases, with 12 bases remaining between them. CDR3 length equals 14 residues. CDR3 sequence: CASSEWLSATEAFF. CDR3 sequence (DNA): TGTGCCAGCAGTGAATGGCTTTCCGCGACTGAAGCTTTCTTT.

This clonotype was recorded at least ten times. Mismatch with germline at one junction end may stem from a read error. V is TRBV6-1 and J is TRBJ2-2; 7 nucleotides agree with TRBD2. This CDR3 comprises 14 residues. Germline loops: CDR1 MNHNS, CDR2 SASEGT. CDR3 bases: TGCGCCAGCCTAAAGCGGGGTGAAGCCGGGGAGCTGTTTTTT. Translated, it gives CASLKRGEAGELFF.

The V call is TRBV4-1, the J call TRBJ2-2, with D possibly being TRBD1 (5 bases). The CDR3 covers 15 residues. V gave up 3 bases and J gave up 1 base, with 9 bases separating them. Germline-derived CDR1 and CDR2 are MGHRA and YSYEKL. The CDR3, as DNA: TGCGCCAGCAGCCAGCCCACAGGGAACACCGGGGAGCTGTTTTTT. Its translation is CASSQPTGNTGELFF.

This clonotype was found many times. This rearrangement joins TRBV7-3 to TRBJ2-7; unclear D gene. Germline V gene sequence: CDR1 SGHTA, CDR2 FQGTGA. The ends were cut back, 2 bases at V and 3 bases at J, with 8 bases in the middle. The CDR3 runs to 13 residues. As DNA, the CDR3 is TGTGCCAGCAGCTTAGGTCCGGTCTACGAGCAGTACTTC. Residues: CASSLGPVYEQYF.

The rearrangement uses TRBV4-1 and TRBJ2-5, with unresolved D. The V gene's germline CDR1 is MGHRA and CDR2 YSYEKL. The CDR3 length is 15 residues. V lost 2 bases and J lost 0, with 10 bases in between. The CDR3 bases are TGCGCCAGCAGCCAAACTGCAGGCTACCAAGAGACCCAGTACTTC. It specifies CASSQTAGYQETQYF.